This T cell receptor (beta chain) was recovered during a study of OX40 agonist ivuxolimab in advanced cancers. Study information: Three patients showed partial responses: one hepatocellular carcinoma and two cutaneous melanoma cases.

The study, taken as a whole, reports: Clonal expansion from baseline to week 6 occurred in both CD4+ and CD8+ T cells.

The sample holds one count of this clone. As yet, its antigen is unknown. Data came from immunoSEQ multiplex PCR; TCRdb stores just in-frame clones and leaves some out. The sample yields some 45,000 clones, roughly nine tenths seen once. The sample here was CD4+ or CD8+ T cells sorted from blood, taken in a trial of the OX40 agonist ivuxolimab. This sequence originates from an adult with an advanced solid tumor such as melanoma, head and neck, liver or kidney cancer.

CDR3 loop: CASSLVEDRIQETQYF. CDR3 DNA: TGTGCCAGCAGCTTGGTCGAGGACAGGATCCAAGAGACCCAGTACTTC. This chain joins TRBV5-8 and TRBJ2-5, with 7 bases fitting TRBD1. The CDR3 consists of 16 residues. CDR1 is SGHTS, CDR2 YDEGEE, per germline. Germline trimming cut 0 bases from V and 1 base from J; bases unmatched to any gene: 6.